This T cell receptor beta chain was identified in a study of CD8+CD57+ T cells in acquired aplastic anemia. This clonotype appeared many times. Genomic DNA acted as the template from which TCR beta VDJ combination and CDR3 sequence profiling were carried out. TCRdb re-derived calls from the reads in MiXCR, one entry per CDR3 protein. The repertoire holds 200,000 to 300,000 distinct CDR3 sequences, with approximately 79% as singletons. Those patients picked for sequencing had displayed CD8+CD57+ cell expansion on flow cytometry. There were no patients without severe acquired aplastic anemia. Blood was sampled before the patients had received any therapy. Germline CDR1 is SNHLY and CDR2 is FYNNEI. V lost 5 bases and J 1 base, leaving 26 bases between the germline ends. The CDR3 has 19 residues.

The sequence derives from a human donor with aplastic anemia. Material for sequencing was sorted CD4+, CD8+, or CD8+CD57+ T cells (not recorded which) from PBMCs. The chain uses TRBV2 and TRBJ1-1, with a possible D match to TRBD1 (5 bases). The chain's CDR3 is CASSRGTDSSSDRNTEAFF. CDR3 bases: TGTGCCAGCAGTCGAGGAACCGACAGTTCCTCGGACCGGAACACTGAAGCTTTCTTT. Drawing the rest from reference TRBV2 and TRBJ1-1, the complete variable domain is EPEVTQTPSHQVTQMGQEVILRCVPISNHLYFYWYRQILGQKVEFLVSFYNNEISEKSEIFDDQFSVERPDGSNFTLKIRSTKLEDSAMYFCASSRGTDSSSDRNTEAFFGQGTRLTVV.